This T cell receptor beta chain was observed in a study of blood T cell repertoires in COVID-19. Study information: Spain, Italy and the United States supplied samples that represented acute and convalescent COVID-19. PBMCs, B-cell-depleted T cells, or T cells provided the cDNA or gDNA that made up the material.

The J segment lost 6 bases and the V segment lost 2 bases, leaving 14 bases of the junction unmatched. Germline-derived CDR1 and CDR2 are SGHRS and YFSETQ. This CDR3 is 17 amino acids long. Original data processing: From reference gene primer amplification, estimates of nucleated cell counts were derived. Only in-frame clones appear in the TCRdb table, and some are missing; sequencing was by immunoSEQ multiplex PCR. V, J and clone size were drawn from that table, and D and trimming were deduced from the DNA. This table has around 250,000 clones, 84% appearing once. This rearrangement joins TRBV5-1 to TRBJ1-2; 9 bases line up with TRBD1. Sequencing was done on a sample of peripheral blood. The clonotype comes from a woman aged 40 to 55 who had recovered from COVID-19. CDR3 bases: TGCGCCAGCAGCTTTGGCACCAATCCGGGACAGGGAAATGGCTACACCTTC. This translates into CASSFGTNPGQGNGYTF.